Listed here are 21 T cell receptor beta chains from one sample, sequenced in a study of cytomegalovirus exposure and HLA in healthy donors. In the PCR, 60 Vbeta and 13 Jbeta primers were used. Profiled with immunoSEQ multiplex PCR; TCRdb holds only in-frame clones, not every one. The table has under 250,000 clones, about 80% seen once; the top ten hold 9.5% to 13%. Sequencing input: PBMCs. The receptors come from a woman in her forties or fifties in good health and CMV-seropositive.

The chain links TRBV11-3 to TRBJ2-1; 7 bases agree with TRBD2. The J segment lost 0 bases and the V segment lost 5 bases, leaving 7 bases of the junction unmatched. Germline V gene data show CDR1 as SGHNT and CDR2 as YENEEA. The CDR3 sequence is 16 residues long. This CDR3 is CASSPAAGSSYNEQFF. The CDR3 nucleotides read TGTGCCAGCAGCCCCGCAGCGGGGAGCTCCTACAATGAGCAGTTCTTC.

The chain carries TRBV7-6 and TRBJ1-2; 7 nucleotides line up with TRBD1. V was pared by 7 bases and J by 7 bases, with 9 bases of the junction left unmatched. The CDR3 is made up of 13 amino acids. Germline CDR1 SGHVS, CDR2 FNYEAQ. The CDR3 DNA is TGTGCCAGCACCAACGTCCAGGGGGGTGGCTACACCTTC. Translation gives CASTNVQGGGYTF.

The chain links TRBV7-6 to TRBJ1-1, with D uncertain. The CDR3 has 10 amino acids. V was shortened by 8 bases and J by 14 bases, with 15 bases between the two germline ends. Germline values: CDR1 SGHVS, CDR2 FNYEAQ. The CDR3 DNA is TGTGCCAGCCACGACGGGAGAGTATTCTTT. The encoded protein is CASHDGRVFF. The full variable domain, with the rest looked up from reference TRBV7-6 and TRBJ1-1, is GAGVSQSPRYKVTKRGQDVALRCDPISGHVSLYWYRQALGQGPEFLTYFNYEAQQDKSGLPNDRFSAERPEGSISTLTIQRTEQRDSAMYRCASHDGRVFFGQGTRLTVV.

V and J are TRBV5-1 and TRBJ1-2, with 8 bases aligning to TRBD1. Germline lookup yields CDR1 SGHRS and CDR2 YFSETQ. The CDR3 totals 14 residues. The junction had 4 bases not matched to a gene; V was cut back by 0 bases and J by 6 bases. The CDR3 nucleotides are TGCGCCAGCAGCTTGGCTTCGACAGGGGATGGCTACACCTTC. Protein sequence: CASSLASTGDGYTF.

This chain joins TRBV18 and TRBJ1-5; 9 bases are shared with TRBD1. V lost 5 bases, J lost 7 bases, and 6 bases stayed unmatched. The CDR3 totals 14 residues. Germline CDR1 and CDR2: KGHSH and LQKENI. CDR3 region: CASSSTGGWQPQHF. The CDR3 nucleotides read TGTGCCAGCTCATCGACAGGGGGATGGCAGCCCCAGCATTTT.

This clone was counted a single time. The V gene is TRBV11-2, the J gene TRBJ2-3; D may be TRBD2 (5 bases). The V end was cut by 5 bases, the J end by 2 bases, with 14 bases between. The length of the CDR3 is 15 residues. Germline V gene sequence: CDR1 SGHAT, CDR2 FQNNGV. The CDR3 here is CASSLTGFTTDTQYF. CDR3 DNA: TGTGCCAGCAGCCTCACGGGATTCACCACAGATACGCAGTATTTT.

The chain combines TRBV14 with TRBJ1-1; D unresolved. Germline assignment: CDR1 SGHDN and CDR2 FVKESK. This CDR3 contains 13 residues. Trimming removed 7 bases at V and 6 bases at J, with 15 bases between. As DNA, the CDR3 is TGTGCCAGCACTGACTTTATGGCCTCTGAAGCTTTCTTT. Protein product: CASTDFMASEAFF.

The chain is built from TRBV5-4 and TRBJ2-7; possibly TRBD1 for D (6 bases). V lost 0 bases and J lost 0, with 10 bases in between. There are 15 residues in the CDR3. Germline V gene data show CDR1 as SGHNT and CDR2 as YYREEE (reference sequence). For the CDR3, the DNA is TGTGCCAGCAGCTTGGGTCCGGACAGCTCCTACGAGCAGTACTTC. It specifies CASSLGPDSSYEQYF.

The chain couples TRBV28 to TRBJ1-1; D gene unclear. The CDR3 is made up of 12 amino acids. Germline V gene sequence: CDR1 MDHEN, CDR2 SYDVKM. V lost 0 bases and J 6 bases, leaving 5 bases between the germline ends. DNA of the CDR3: TGTGCCAGCAGTTTATGGGGCGCTGAAGCTTTCTTT. This gives the protein CASSLWGAEAFF.

The V gene is TRBV7-9, the J gene TRBJ1-1, with D tentatively TRBD1 (5 bases). The V end lost 0 bases, the J end lost 2 bases, and 7 bases lay between the germline ends. CDR1 is SEHNR and CDR2 is FQNEAQ in the germline V gene (reference sequence). The CDR3 contains 14 residues. The CDR3 loop reads CASSLADSNTEAFF. The CDR3 DNA reads TGTGCCAGCAGCTTAGCAGACAGTAACACTGAAGCTTTCTTT.

The chain recombines TRBV5-1 with TRBJ2-5; D perhaps matches TRBD1 (6 bases). The DNA end lines up better with TRBJ2-7; the J call may be wrong. This CDR3 comprises 16 residues. Germline loops: CDR1 SGHRS, CDR2 YFSETQ. As DNA, the CDR3 is TGCGCCAGCAGCTCGGGACAACTGGCTTTGTCCTACGAGCAGTACTTC. Encoded protein: CASSSGQLALSYEQYF.

As to this clone: The same CDR3 arises from other DNA sequences in this sample as well. J is TRBJ2-1 and V is TRBV7-2; a possible D gene is TRBD2 (5 bases). Germline V gene sequence: CDR1 SGHTA, CDR2 FQGNSA. The CDR3 runs to 15 residues. V lost 2 bases and J 0 bases, leaving 8 bases between the germline ends. The CDR3: CASSLTGSSYNEQFF. The CDR3 bases are TGTGCCAGCAGCTTAACGGGGAGCTCCTACAATGAGCAGTTCTTC.

In the case of this clone: This CDR3 fails to terminate in the conserved phenylalanine or tryptophan, so it likely reflects a read error. The limits of the CDR3 on the DNA are not certain, so only TCRdb's listed CDR3 is given. The CDR3 protein is CASSESSNRAY. V usage is TRBV10-1 and J usage is TRBJ1-1; the table's D call, TRBD1, was not checked against the DNA. Both ends counted, the CDR3 spans 11 residues. Germline V CDR1 and CDR2: WNHNN, SYGVQD (reference sequence).

The chain carries TRBV5-5 and TRBJ1-5; 8 bases fit TRBD1. Trimming took 0 bases from V and 11 from J; bases not matched to a gene: 10. This CDR3 spans 15 amino acids. Germline lookup yields CDR1 SGHKS and CDR2 YYEKEE (reference sequence). The CDR3 DNA reads as TGTGCCAGCAGCTTGGCCGGACAGGGACAGAGGGCCCAGCATTTT. This codes for CASSLAGQGQRAQHF.

The rearrangement uses TRBV27 and TRBJ2-7, with TRBD2 matching over 11 bases. Looked up from germline, CDR1 is MNHEY and CDR2 is SMNVEV (reference sequence). The J segment lost 2 bases and the V segment lost 2 bases, leaving 2 bases of the junction unmatched. The CDR3 length is 15 residues. The CDR3 reads CASSLLAGGTYEQYF. The CDR3 coding sequence is TGTGCCAGCAGTTTACTAGCGGGGGGAACCTACGAGCAGTACTTC.

The rearrangement links TRBV28 to TRBJ1-1; D gene unclear. The CDR3 covers 17 residues. Between the trimmed V and J ends, which lost 5 bases and 0 bases, there was a span of 19 bases. Per the germline V gene, CDR1 is MDHEN and CDR2 is SYDVKM. The CDR3 spells CASSTPPVGSLNTEAFF. The CDR3 coding sequence is TGTGCCAGCAGTACCCCTCCGGTGGGGAGTCTGAACACTGAAGCTTTCTTT.

V gene TRBV6-5 combines with J gene TRBJ1-6, with 7 bases that match TRBD1. In germline, CDR1 is MNHEY, CDR2 SVGAGI. The CDR3 covers 16 residues. Trimming cost V 0 bases and J 9 bases; bases outside gene matches: 8. CDR3 loop: CASSYSRQGLGSPLHF. The CDR3 DNA sequence: TGTGCCAGCAGTTACTCGAGACAGGGCTTGGGTTCACCCCTCCACTTT.

V and J are TRBV28 and TRBJ1-1, with 8 bases identical to TRBD1. Germline V gene lookup returns CDR1 MDHEN and CDR2 SYDVKM. V lost 7 bases to trimming and J lost 5 bases; unmatched junction nucleotides: 12. This CDR3 comprises 15 residues. CDR3 in DNA: TGTGCCAGCACCTACAGGGGGGGACGGGGGACTGAAGCTTTCTTT. It encodes CASTYRGGRGTEAFF.

This chain links TRBV6-5 with TRBJ1-1, with 9 bases matching TRBD1. The ends lost 7 bases at V and 1 base at J; junction bases unmatched: 4. Germline loops: CDR1 MNHEY, CDR2 SVGAGI. CDR3 length equals 14 residues. The CDR3 protein is CASKKQGANTEAFF. The CDR3 nucleotides read TGTGCCAGCAAGAAACAGGGGGCGAACACTGAAGCTTTCTTT.

This chain uses TRBV19 with TRBJ1-2; TRBD1 aligns across 12 bases. This CDR3 is 17 amino acids long. The germline gives CDR1 LNHDA, CDR2 SQIVND (reference sequence). V lost 1 base, J lost 7 bases, and 10 bases stayed unmatched. CDR3 residues: CASSIAVVGQGAIGYTF. In nucleotides, the CDR3 is TGTGCCAGTAGTATAGCCGTCGTGGGACAGGGGGCGATTGGCTACACCTTC. The full variable domain, with the rest looked up from reference TRBV19 and TRBJ1-2, is DGGITQSPKYLFRKEGQNVTLSCEQNLNHDAMYWYRQDPGQGLRLIYYSQIVNDFQKGDIAEGYSVSREKKESFPLTVTSAQKNPTAFYLCASSIAVVGQGAIGYTFGSGTRLTVV.

The chain employs TRBV4-1 and TRBJ1-2, with D possibly TRBD1 on 6 matching bases. V was trimmed by 5 bases and J by 4 bases, leaving 20 bases between them. The germline CDR1 and CDR2 sequences are MGHRA and YSYEKL. The CDR3 consists of 16 residues. The CDR3 nucleotides are TGCGCCAGCAGCTTCCCCGGGACACAACAGCCCTATGGCTACACCTTC. As protein: CASSFPGTQQPYGYTF.